The entry that follows covers one T cell receptor beta chain sequence. What it binds is not known. The repertoire was sequenced with immunoSEQ multiplex PCR; TCRdb's copy has only in-frame clones and lacks some. This table holds 120,000 to 150,000 clones, 80% to 95% found once. The germline gives CDR1 SNHLY, CDR2 FYNNEI. The germline V and J ends were trimmed by 3 bases and 2 bases, with 17 bases remaining between them. The CDR3 is made up of 17 amino acids. The entry originates in a study of T cell responses to AZD1222 COVID-19 vaccine. Looking at the study overall: Recipients boosted at about 4 weeks or about 12 weeks are pooled.

Points from the study as a whole: It was only 6 or 7 AZD1222 recipients who were seropositive at baseline. Clonal diversity may have been underestimated in mostly white British donors.

The chain combines TRBV2 with TRBJ1-3, with D maybe TRBD1 (5 bases). The sample consisted of peripheral blood, taken on day 0 of AZD1222 vaccination. The receptor was derived from an adult in good health. The CDR3 nucleotides are TGTGCCAGCAGTGATGTAGACAGCCCTATGGCTGGAAACACCATATATTTT. It yields the protein CASSDVDSPMAGNTIYF. Combining the CDR3 with reference TRBV2 and TRBJ1-3 gives the whole variable domain EPEVTQTPSHQVTQMGQEVILRCVPISNHLYFYWYRQILGQKVEFLVSFYNNEISEKSEIFDDQFSVERPDGSNFTLKIRSTKLEDSAMYFCASSDVDSPMAGNTIYFGEGSWLTVV.